The rows below give T cell receptor beta chains drawn from one sample of a study of neurological immune-mediated disorders. One entry per CDR3 protein, called by TCRdb with MiXCR from the 5' RACE reads. This sample has around 62,000 distinct CDR3 sequences, with under 5% found just once. Material: PBMCs. The receptor set was obtained from a man aged 45-65 years with multiple sclerosis. The CDR3 runs from the conserved cysteine through the conserved F or W. The D gene is left open where the match is weak. The size field reads once, few or many counts, or a class when the clone is expanded.

j_gene: TRBJ1-2; abundance: many; v_gene: TRBV20-1; d_gene: -; CDR3aa: CSAAGENYGYTF; CDR3nt: TGCAGTGCTGCAGGAGAAAACTATGGCTACACCTTC
j_gene: TRBJ2-3; abundance: many; v_gene: TRBV3-1; d_gene: -; CDR3aa: CASWGRLTDTQYF; CDR3nt: TGTGCCAGCTGGGGTCGACTCACAGATACGCAGTATTTT
j_gene: TRBJ1-2; abundance: many; v_gene: TRBV5-1; d_gene: TRBD1; CDR3aa: CASSTPGQTNYGYTF; CDR3nt: TGCGCCAGCAGCACGCCGGGACAGACAAACTATGGCTACACCTTC
j_gene: TRBJ1-1; abundance: many; v_gene: TRBV5-6; d_gene: TRBD1; CDR3aa: CASSLRRTGATEAFF; CDR3nt: TGTGCCAGCAGCTTGCGCAGGACAGGGGCGACTGAAGCTTTCTTT
j_gene: TRBJ1-6; abundance: many; v_gene: TRBV20-1; d_gene: -; CDR3aa: CSARIRGNSPLHF; CDR3nt: TGCAGTGCTAGAATACGCGGTAATTCACCCCTCCACTTT
j_gene: TRBJ2-5; abundance: few; v_gene: TRBV14; d_gene: TRBD2; CDR3aa: CASSSLALRETQYF; CDR3nt: TGTGCCAGCAGTTCACTAGCGTTGCGAGAGACCCAGTACTTC
j_gene: TRBJ1-1; abundance: many; v_gene: TRBV7-9; d_gene: -; CDR3aa: CASSRGAAEGTEAFF; CDR3nt: TGTGCCAGCAGCCGGGGAGCCGCTGAGGGCACTGAAGCTTTCTTT
j_gene: TRBJ2-7; abundance: many; v_gene: TRBV7-2; d_gene: -; CDR3aa: CASSLHDGPYEQYF; CDR3nt: TGTGCCAGCAGCTTACATGACGGGCCCTACGAGCAGTACTTC
j_gene: TRBJ2-2; abundance: many; v_gene: TRBV27; d_gene: -; CDR3aa: CASSLSWGYTGELFF; CDR3nt: TGTGCCAGCAGTTTATCCTGGGGTTACACCGGGGAGCTGTTTTTT
j_gene: TRBJ2-3; abundance: many; v_gene: TRBV5-5; d_gene: -; CDR3aa: CASSWTADSAQYF; CDR3nt: TGTGCCAGCAGCTGGACCGCGGACAGCGCGCAGTATTTT
j_gene: TRBJ2-1; abundance: many; v_gene: TRBV20-1; d_gene: -; CDR3aa: CSARYQGMSYNEQFF; CDR3nt: TGCAGTGCTAGGTATCAGGGGATGAGTTACAATGAGCAGTTCTTC
j_gene: TRBJ1-4; abundance: few; v_gene: TRBV6-5; d_gene: TRBD1; CDR3aa: CASSYRGQGAEKLFF; CDR3nt: TGTGCCAGCAGTTATCGAGGACAGGGGGCTGAAAAACTGTTTTTT
j_gene: TRBJ1-5; abundance: many; v_gene: TRBV20-1; d_gene: -; CDR3aa: CSARGVRSNQPQHF; CDR3nt: TGCAGTGCTAGAGGGGTCAGGTCCAATCAGCCCCAGCATTTT
j_gene: TRBJ2-5; abundance: many; v_gene: TRBV6-2/TRBV6-3; d_gene: -; CDR3aa: CASKDPVRETQYF; CDR3nt: TGTGCCAGCAAAGACCCTGTGAGGGAGACCCAGTACTTC
j_gene: TRBJ2-3; abundance: many; v_gene: TRBV28; d_gene: TRBD1; CDR3aa: CASSSGQAQRLSTDTQYF; CDR3nt: TGTGCCAGCAGTTCCGGACAGGCCCAGAGACTTAGCACAGATACGCAGTATTTT
j_gene: TRBJ2-6; abundance: many; v_gene: TRBV7-6; d_gene: -; CDR3aa: CASSLGLLTLPSGANVLTF; CDR3nt: TGTGCCAGCAGCTTAGGGTTGCTAACACTTCCCTCTGGGGCCAACGTCCTGACTTTC
j_gene: TRBJ2-6; abundance: many; v_gene: TRBV5-1; d_gene: -; CDR3aa: CASRQGWGRNSGANVLTF; CDR3nt: TGCGCCAGCAGGCAGGGGTGGGGTCGAAACTCTGGGGCCAACGTCCTGACTTTC
j_gene: TRBJ1-5; abundance: few; v_gene: TRBV27; d_gene: -; CDR3aa: CASSHSNQPQHF; CDR3nt: TGTGCCAGCAGTCATAGCAATCAGCCCCAGCATTTT
j_gene: TRBJ2-5; abundance: many; v_gene: TRBV24-1; d_gene: -; CDR3aa: CATSDSGGGETQYF; CDR3nt: TGTGCCACCAGTGATTCAGGTGGGGGAGAGACCCAGTACTTC
j_gene: TRBJ2-2; abundance: many; v_gene: TRBV20-1; d_gene: -; CDR3aa: CSARDPRLGLDGELFF; CDR3nt: TGCAGTGCTAGAGATCCCCGACTGGGTTTAGACGGGGAGCTGTTTTTT
j_gene: TRBJ2-5; abundance: many; v_gene: TRBV7-2; d_gene: TRBD2; CDR3aa: CASSPPGLATETQYF; CDR3nt: TGTGCCAGCAGCCCGCCGGGACTAGCAACAGAGACCCAGTACTTC
j_gene: TRBJ2-1; abundance: many; v_gene: TRBV5-1; d_gene: TRBD1; CDR3aa: CASSPGQGARNEQFF; CDR3nt: TGCGCCAGCAGCCCTGGACAGGGAGCCAGGAATGAGCAGTTCTTC